The rows below give T cell receptor beta chains drawn from one sample of a study of shared clonotypes between healthy human individuals. Repertoires were generated with immunoSEQ multiplex PCR, while TCRdb's copy carries only in-frame clones and drops some. The sample has 2,500,000 or so clones; around 90% are singletons. Source material: naive CD4+ T cells from PBMCs. These receptors all stem from a man aged 18 to 35 in good health. Some clones in this sample may be carry-over from other donors' samples. CDR3s include the opening cysteine and the closing phenylalanine or tryptophan. The D gene is left open where the match is weak. Size is stated for part of the rows, as once, few or many counts, or as a class when the clone is expanded.

TRBJ2-5 | - | TRBV7-7 | - | TGTGCCAGCAGCTTAGCGGGGCAGGGAAAAGCCCAGTACTTC | CASSLAGQGKAQYF
TRBJ2-4 | - | TRBV4-1 | - | TGCGCCAGCAGCCATCTTAGTCCCAAAAACATTCAGTACTTC | CASSHLSPKNIQYF
TRBJ2-7 | TRBD1 | TRBV5-1 | - | TGCGCCAGCAGCAAAGACAGGGGGGAGGACGAGCAGTACTTC | CASSKDRGEDEQYF
TRBJ2-7 | TRBD1 | TRBV18 | - | TGTGCCAGTACCGGCTTAGGGGGGACAGGCTCCTACGAGCAGTACTTC | CASTGLGGTGSYEQYF
TRBJ2-7 | TRBD2 | TRBV7-9 | - | TGTGCCAGCAGTTGGACTAGCGGGTACTCCTACGAGCAGTACTTC | CASSWTSGYSYEQYF
TRBJ1-2 | TRBD1 | TRBV6-1 | - | TGTGCCAGCACCTGGACAGGGGAGTTGGTCGGCTACACCTTC | CASTWTGELVGYTF
TRBJ1-1 | - | TRBV2 | once | TGTGCCAGCAGTGAGGAAAGGAACACTGAAGCTTTCTTT | CASSEERNTEAFF
TRBJ1-5 | - | TRBV14 | - | TGTGCCAGCAGCCAAGGGGGTCGCAATCAGCCCCAGCATTTT | CASSQGGRNQPQHF
TRBJ2-7 | - | TRBV5-5 | once | TGTGCCAGCAGCCCGGGTCCTGGCTACTCCTACGAGCAGTACTTC | CASSPGPGYSYEQYF
TRBJ1-1 | - | TRBV30 | - | TGTGCCTGGAGTGTACTTACGGGGGGGTTCACTGAAGCTTTCTTT | CAWSVLTGGFTEAFF
TRBJ2-1 | - | TRBV20-1 | - | TGCAGTGCTGGGCTGTGGGATGAGCAGTTCTTC | CSAGLWDEQFF
TRBJ2-1 | - | TRBV5-1 | - | TGCGCCAGCAGCTTGAACAATGAGCAGTTCTTC | CASSLNNEQFF
TRBJ2-1 | - | TRBV7-3 | - | TGTGCCAGCAGCCAGGGACGAATCAATGAGCAGTTCTTC | CASSQGRINEQFF
TRBJ2-7 | - | TRBV18 | - | TGTGCCAGCTCACCGTCAGAGCCCGGTCGCCACTACGAGCAGTACTTC | CASSPSEPGRHYEQYF
TRBJ2-2 | - | TRBV6-5 | - | TGTGCCAGCAGACTGGACTCTAACACCGGGGAGCTGTTTTTT | CASRLDSNTGELFF
TRBJ2-7 | - | TRBV14 | once | TGTGCCAGCAGCCAAGGGACGAGCTCGTCCTACGAGCAGTACTTC | CASSQGTSSSYEQYF
TRBJ2-6 | TRBD1 | TRBV18 | once | TGTGCCAGCTCACCTAGAGGGGGCGCTGGGGCCAACGTCCTGACTTTC | CASSPRGGAGANVLTF
TRBJ2-7 | - | TRBV28 | - | TGTGCCCACGGGGTCGGATTCTACGAGCAGTACTTC | CAHGVGFYEQYF
TRBJ2-5 | TRBD1 | TRBV28 | once | TGTGCCAGCACCTTGGCGGGACAGGGTCAAGAGACCCAGTACTTC | CASTLAGQGQETQYF
TRBJ2-3 | TRBD1 | TRBV7-2 | once | TGTGCCAGCAGCATAGCTACAGGGGGCGCAACAGATACGCAGTATTTT | CASSIATGGATDTQYF
TRBJ2-6 | - | TRBV6-5 | - | TGTGCCAGCAGTTTCCGGGTGAGCTCTGGGGCCAACGTCCTGACTTTC | CASSFRVSSGANVLTF
TRBJ1-5 | - | TRBV15 | once | TGTGCCACCAGCGGATACAATCAGCCCCAGCATTTT | CATSGYNQPQHF
TRBJ1-4 | TRBD1 | TRBV5-1 | - | TGCGCCAGCAGCTTGAGGGGGCGGGATGAAAAACTGTTTTTT | CASSLRGRDEKLFF
TRBJ2-1 | TRBD2 | TRBV15 | - | TGTGCCACCAGCAGCAACGTAGCGGGCTCCTACAATGAGCAGTTCTTC | CATSSNVAGSYNEQFF
TRBJ1-1 | TRBD1 | TRBV28 | once | TGTGCCAGCAGCCGTACAGGGGTTGGCACTGAAGCTTTCTTT | CASSRTGVGTEAFF
TRBJ2-7 | - | TRBV27 | - | TGTGCCAGCAGTTTTGGGCGGGGTGCCTACGAGCAGTACTTC | CASSFGRGAYEQYF
TRBJ1-1 | TRBD1 | TRBV9 | - | TGTGCCAGCACCGACACGATAGGGGGCGGGGGCACTGAAGCTTTCTTT | CASTDTIGGGGTEAFF
TRBJ2-3 | TRBD1 | TRBV5-6 | - | TGTGCCAGCAGCCGGACAGGGATTTATACGGATACGCAGTATTTT | CASSRTGIYTDTQYF
TRBJ2-3 | TRBD2 | TRBV5-1 | - | TGCGCCAGCAGCCCTGACGGGACTAGCGGGTTCACAGATACGCAGTATTTT | CASSPDGTSGFTDTQYF
TRBJ2-7 | - | TRBV20-1 | - | TGCAGTGCTAGCGGACTCTACGAGCAGTACTTC | CSASGLYEQYF
TRBJ2-7 | - | TRBV28 | - | TGTGCCAGCGGACAGGGAGGGTCCTACGAGCAGTACTTC | CASGQGGSYEQYF
TRBJ2-5 | TRBD1 | TRBV5-1 | - | TGCGCCAGCAGCCTAGGGACAGCCTACCGGGAGACCCAGTACTTC | CASSLGTAYRETQYF
TRBJ2-7 | - | TRBV6-4 | - | TGTGCCAGCCGCGGTTTACTGGACGGTAAATACTCCTACGAGCAGTACTTC | CASRGLLDGKYSYEQYF
TRBJ1-5 | TRBD1 | TRBV4-1 | - | TGCGCCAGCAGCCAAGAGACAGGGCAGCGGAATCAGCCCCAGCATTTT | CASSQETGQRNQPQHF
TRBJ2-7 | - | TRBV7-3 | - | TGTGCCAGCAGCTTACAAGGCAACAGCGCCTACGAGCAGTACTTC | CASSLQGNSAYEQYF
TRBJ2-2 | TRBD2 | TRBV7-2 | - | TGTGCCAGCAGCCTCGAAGGACTAGCGGGGAACACCGGGGAGCTGTTTTTT | CASSLEGLAGNTGELFF
TRBJ2-1 | TRBD2 | TRBV7-2 | - | TGTGCCAGCAGCTTAGCGGGAGGGCCGGTGGATGAGCAGTTCTTC | CASSLAGGPVDEQFF
TRBJ2-3 | TRBD2 | TRBV6-1 | - | TGTGCCAGCAGTGAAACGGGACTAGCGGGAGGGGGGACAGATACGCAGTATTTT | CASSETGLAGGGTDTQYF
TRBJ1-4 | - | TRBV25-1 | once | TGTGCCAGCAGGGTTTTGAATGAAAAACTGTTTTTT | CASRVLNEKLFF
TRBJ2-4 | - | TRBV2 | once | TGTGCCAGCAGTGCACAAGAGAACATTCAGTACTTC | CASSAQENIQYF
TRBJ1-2 | TRBD1 | TRBV6-5 | few | TGTGCCAGCAGTACTAAGACAGGGGCGGGCTATGGCTACACCTTC | CASSTKTGAGYGYTF
TRBJ2-6 | - | TRBV5-4 | - | TGTGCCAGCAGCTTGGAAGTCCGGAGCTCTGGGGCCAACGTCCTGACTTTC | CASSLEVRSSGANVLTF